Listed below are T cell receptor beta chains from one sample, sequenced in a study of T-cell reconstitution after alpha-beta-depleted transplantation in children. In TCRdb, the PCR reads were re-called with MiXCR into one record per CDR3 protein. The table includes roughly 570,000 distinct CDR3 sequences, 25% to 30% detected once. This sample comprised PBMCs, obtained before TCRalphabeta/CD19-depleted stem cell transplant. These receptors all stem from a boy younger than two with Wiskott-Aldrich syndrome, due to receive a stem cell transplant. CDR3s leave out the opening cysteine and the closing phenylalanine or tryptophan. Rows may omit the clone size; those that give it use once, few, many or a size class.

13,few,TRBV15,ATSISLAGKGEQY
10,few,TRBV20-1,SAMPGAYEQY
13,NA,TRBV7-2,ASSLQSTRINEQF
12,NA,TRBV6-2/TRBV6-3,ASILSGTQLEQY
14,NA,TRBV18,ASSPPLAGGHNEQF
12,few,TRBV15,ATSSARGIETQY
15,few,TRBV5-6,ASSSYTRRSLNQPQH
17,few,TRBV9,ASSLRTGGERILYNEQF
14,few,TRBV7-2,ASSSTSGSGTGELF
10,few,TRBV12-3/TRBV12-4,ASAQGRDTQY
14,NA,TRBV7-9,ASSTLAGFIYNEQF
13,many,TRBV5-1,ASSLTGGLGQPQH
21,few,TRBV6-2/TRBV6-3,ASSYTRDEGRGLLAKLNQPQH
14,NA,TRBV12-3/TRBV12-4,ASSLERALGNQPQH
12,NA,TRBV20-1,SASWTGRNTEAF
13,few,TRBV4-2,ASSQQPIGDTEAF
13,few,TRBV18,ASSPPIRGQETQY
13,NA,TRBV6-5,ASSYSTSTNNEQF
13,NA,TRBV5-1,ASSLDRARGDEQF
11,NA,TRBV20-1,SARTGSTDTQY
14,NA,TRBV5-1,ASSPWTGVPYNEQF
12,few,TRBV29-1,SVDISGSAGELF
20,few,TRBV4-2,ASSPTGETGLAGVANTGELF
13,NA,TRBV28,ASSLAAAGGPKQY
13,NA,TRBV5-6,ASSLEIAGVNEQF
12,NA,TRBV5-5,ASSRGQTQETQY
14,few,TRBV5-6,ASSPPTGGFGTEAF
14,medium-sized,TRBV4-1,ASSQESSGTYNEQF
11,few,TRBV12-3/TRBV12-4,ASRDRVLDEQY
12,NA,TRBV19,ASSVDRGNTEAF
13,few,TRBV20-1,SAVRGRMSGNTIY
15,NA,TRBV4-2,ASSQGGRGGWKNEQF
11,NA,TRBV5-5,ASSLQGLDEQF
10,few,TRBV27,ASSFSGGIQY
12,NA,TRBV20-1,SARPGRFGTEAF
11,NA,TRBV30,AWRGPVAAEQF
14,few,TRBV25-1,ASSATRLAGADTQY
12,few,TRBV5-1,ASSLAQGGGEQY
10,NA,TRBV20-1,SARDRTNEQF
14,NA,TRBV15,VTSRDFGSGGYEQY
13,NA,TRBV28,ASTLGGHNNSPLH
9,NA,TRBV10-3,AIRGGSGYT
15,NA,TRBV12-3/TRBV12-4,ASSFTGLTGDTGELF
11,NA,TRBV28,ASWTGSYSPLH
15,NA,TRBV5-5,ASSLRTNTGGAETQY
14,NA,TRBV6-1,ASSEALGQGAETQY
13,NA,TRBV5-1,ASSLGGLVQETQY
18,NA,TRBV7-9,ASRKAQGWREESGYNEQF
13,few,TRBV5-1,ASSRLAGVLDTQY
16,NA,TRBV7-6,ASSPGLAGGTSYNEQF
15,NA,TRBV5-1,ASSPRGGAGVNTEAF
13,NA,TRBV20-1,SARRVKATNEKLF
14,NA,TRBV5-1,ASSPSAGGSYNEQF
14,few,TRBV4-2,ASSLDALAGPQGQF
14,NA,TRBV5-5,ASSFPGGVGNEKLF
13,NA,TRBV28,ASSLDKGQFNEQF